The 15 T cell receptor beta chains presented below share a single source sample, sequenced in a study of blood T cell repertoires in COVID-19. The protocol was immunoSEQ multiplex PCR, while the TCRdb copy is restricted to in-frame clones and leaves out a portion. Among a few hundred thousand clones listed, 86% were seen once. Sequencing was performed on PBMCs or T cells enriched from blood (not recorded which). These receptors all stem from a woman in her 50s in a cohort exposed to, infected with or recovered from COVID-19 (not recorded which).

This chain links TRBV7-9 with TRBJ2-5; D ambiguous. This CDR3 region has 12 residues. Germline assignment: CDR1 SEHNR and CDR2 FQNEAQ (reference sequence). V was trimmed by 2 bases and J by 12 bases, leaving 13 bases between them. CDR3 DNA sequence: TGTGCCAGCAGCTTACGATCCCCCCCTAAGTACTTC. This sequence encodes CASSLRSPPKYF.

The V call is TRBV5-1, the J call TRBJ1-4; TRBD1 matches 7 bases. Germline values: CDR1 SGHRS, CDR2 YFSETQ. The CDR3 is 14 residues long. Trimming cost V 4 bases and J 4 bases; bases outside gene matches: 4. This CDR3 reads CASSPGGYNEKLFF. Written as DNA, the CDR3 is TGCGCCAGCAGCCCAGGGGGGTATAATGAAAAACTGTTTTTT.

This chain links TRBV10-2 with TRBJ2-1, with no clear D. Trimming stripped 6 bases from V and 5 bases from J, with 17 bases between. The CDR3 has 15 amino acids. Per germline, CDR1 WSHSY and CDR2 SAAADI. The CDR3 loop is CASRDSTGNDNEQFF. DNA of the CDR3: TGCGCCAGCAGGGATAGTACGGGTAACGACAATGAGCAGTTCTTC.

V and J are TRBV30 and TRBJ1-1; no firm D call. The ends were cut back, 6 bases at V and 0 bases at J, with 8 bases in the middle. The germline V gene encodes CDR1 GTSNPN and CDR2 SVGIG (reference sequence). The CDR3 totals 12 residues. DNA of the CDR3: TGTGCCTGTTCAGTCATGAACACTGAAGCTTTCTTT. Translation gives CACSVMNTEAFF.

Comment on this clone: No conserved phenylalanine or tryptophan ends this CDR3, so it is likely a read error. The DNA is omitted, as the CDR3 cannot be located on it reliably, and the CDR3 follows TCRdb's listing. V gene TRBV24-1 combines with J gene TRBJ1-2; the table's D call of TRBD1 was not tested on the DNA. The length of the CDR3 is 14 amino acids, counting both ends. Germline V gene data show CDR1 as KGHDR and CDR2 as SFDVKD. The CDR3: CATSDSAGTGKVRE.

The rearrangement joins TRBV6-2 or TRBV6-3 to TRBJ1-2; 10 bases are shared with TRBD1. CDR1 MNHEY and CDR2 SVGEGT come from the germline V gene. V dropped 2 bases and J dropped 4; count of bases not matched to a gene: 4. The CDR3 is made up of 15 amino acids. As DNA, the CDR3 is TGTGCCAGCAGTTACCGGACAGGGGGAGGCTATGGCTACACCTTC. Translating gives CASSYRTGGGYGYTF.

Written as DNA, the CDR3 is TGTGCCAGCAGTGACTACTGTCAGCCCCAGCATTTT. Protein sequence: CASSDYCQPQHF. J is TRBJ1-5 and V is TRBV6-4; D is unclear. This CDR3 spans 12 amino acids. Per the germline V gene, CDR1 is MRHNA and CDR2 is SNTAGT. The germline V and J ends were trimmed by 1 base and 6 bases, with 4 bases remaining between them.

The chain carries TRBV7-6 and TRBJ2-2, with D maybe TRBD2 (6 bases). The CDR3 extends over 14 amino acids. Between the trimmed V and J ends, which lost 3 bases and 7 bases, there was a span of 12 bases. Germline V lookup: CDR1 SGHVS, CDR2 FNYEAQ. The CDR3 loop is CASSLSPRGGELFF. CDR3 nucleotides: TGTGCCAGCAGCTTGTCCCCGCGGGGCGGGGAGCTGTTTTTT.

This rearrangement joins TRBV29-1 to TRBJ2-7; D might be TRBD1 (6 bases). Germline CDR1 SQVTM, CDR2 ANQGSEA. The length of the CDR3 is 14 residues. Trimming removed 1 base at V and 1 base at J, with 11 bases between. The DNA for the CDR3 is TGCAGCGTTGAAGTACAGGGACCATCCTACGAGCAGTACTTC. Translated, it gives CSVEVQGPSYEQYF.

The V and J genes are TRBV10-3 and TRBJ1-1, with D possibly matching TRBD1 (6 bases). The V and J ends lost 6 bases and 6 bases respectively, with 14 bases between them. The CDR3 has 13 residues. Germline CDR1 is ENHRY and CDR2 is SYGVKD. CDR3 DNA: TGTGCCATCAGGCAGGGGTTGGGATCTGAAGCTTTCTTT. Translated, it gives CAIRQGLGSEAFF.

The chain links TRBV5-1 to TRBJ1-3; weak D call: TRBD1 (5 bases). CDR1 and CDR2 from the germline V gene are SGHRS and YFSETQ. V lost 0 bases and J 1 base, leaving 14 bases between the germline ends. The CDR3 has 17 amino acids. The CDR3 DNA is TGCGCCAGCAGCTTGGCCTATGGGGGGTCGTCTGGAAACACCATATATTTT. It is translated as CASSLAYGGSSGNTIYF.

The rearrangement links TRBV2 to TRBJ1-5; TRBD1 might be the D (6 bases). Germline assignment: CDR1 SNHLY and CDR2 FYNNEI. The CDR3 runs to 14 residues. V was clipped by 3 bases and J by 4 bases, with 10 bases between them. The CDR3 reads CASSEVGQNQPQHF. DNA of the CDR3: TGTGCCAGCAGTGAGGTCGGACAGAATCAGCCCCAGCATTTT.

The V and J genes are TRBV7-6 and TRBJ2-3, with D uncertain. Trimming removed 0 bases from V and 4 bases from J, with 14 bases in between. Germline V gene sequence: CDR1 SGHVS, CDR2 FNYEAQ. The CDR3 totals 16 residues. CDR3 protein: CASSLAWFRRSDTQYF. CDR3 in DNA: TGTGCCAGCAGCTTAGCGTGGTTTCGGAGATCAGATACGCAGTATTTT.

This clone was seen only once. The chain recombines TRBV10-3 with TRBJ1-2, with 7 positions matching TRBD1. The CDR3 contains 14 residues. With 4 bases clipped from V and 5 bases from J, the junction kept 7 bases outside the gene matches. CDR1 and CDR2 (germline): ENHRY, SYGVKD. This CDR3 is CAISAGTVIYGYTF. The CDR3, as DNA: TGTGCCATCAGTGCTGGGACAGTTATTTATGGCTACACCTTC.

This clone has a count of ten or more. This sample includes further DNA sequences coding for the same CDR3. The V gene is TRBV7-6, the J gene TRBJ1-6; TRBD1 is a possible D gene (6 bases). Per germline, CDR1 SGHVS and CDR2 FNYEAQ. This CDR3 is built from 14 residues. Between the trimmed V and J ends, which lost 5 bases and 7 bases, there was a span of 12 bases. The CDR3 sequence is CASSLQGGNSPLHF. CDR3 DNA sequence: TGTGCCAGCAGCCTACAGGGTGGGAATTCACCCCTCCACTTT.